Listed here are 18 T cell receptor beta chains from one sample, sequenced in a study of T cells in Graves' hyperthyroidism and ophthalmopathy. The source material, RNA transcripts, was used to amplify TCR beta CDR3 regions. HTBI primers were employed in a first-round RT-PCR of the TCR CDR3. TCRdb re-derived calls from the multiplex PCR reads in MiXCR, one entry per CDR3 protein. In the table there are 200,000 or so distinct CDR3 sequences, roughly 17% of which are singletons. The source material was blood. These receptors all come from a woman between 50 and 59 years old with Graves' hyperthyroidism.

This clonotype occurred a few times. DNA of the CDR3: TGTGCCAGCAGCACGGGACAGGGAAATTCACCCCTCCACTTT. Protein sequence: CASSTGQGNSPLHF. J is TRBJ1-6 and V is TRBV5-5, with 9 positions matching TRBD1. There are 14 residues in the CDR3. V was clipped by 4 bases and J by 7 bases; unmatched bases: 3. The V gene's germline CDR1 is SGHKS and CDR2 YYEKEE (reference sequence).

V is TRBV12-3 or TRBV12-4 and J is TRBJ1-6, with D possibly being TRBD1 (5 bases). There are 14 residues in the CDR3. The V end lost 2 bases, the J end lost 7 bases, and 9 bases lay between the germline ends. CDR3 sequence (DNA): TGTGCCAGCAGTTTACAGGGAGGCAATTCACCCCTCCACTTT. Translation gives CASSLQGGNSPLHF.

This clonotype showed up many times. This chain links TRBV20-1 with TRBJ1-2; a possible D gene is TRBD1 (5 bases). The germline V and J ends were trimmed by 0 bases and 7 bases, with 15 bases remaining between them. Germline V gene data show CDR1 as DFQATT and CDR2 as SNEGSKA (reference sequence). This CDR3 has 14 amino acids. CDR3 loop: CSARDFTGQGGYTF. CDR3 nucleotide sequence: TGCAGTGCTAGAGATTTCACGGGGCAGGGTGGCTACACCTTC.

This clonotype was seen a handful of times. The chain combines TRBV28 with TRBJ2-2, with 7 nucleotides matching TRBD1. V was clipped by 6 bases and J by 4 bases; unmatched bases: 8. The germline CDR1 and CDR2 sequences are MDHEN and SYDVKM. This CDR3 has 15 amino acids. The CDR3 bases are TGTGCCAGCAGCCTTACAGGGGTTCCCACCGGGGAGCTGTTTTTT. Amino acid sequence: CASSLTGVPTGELFF. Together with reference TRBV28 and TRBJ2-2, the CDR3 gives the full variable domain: DVKVTQSSRYLVKRTGEKVFLECVQDMDHENMFWYRQDPGLGLRLIYFSYDVKMKEKGDIPEGYSVSREKKERFSLILESASTNQTSMYLCASSLTGVPTGELFFGEGSRLTVL.

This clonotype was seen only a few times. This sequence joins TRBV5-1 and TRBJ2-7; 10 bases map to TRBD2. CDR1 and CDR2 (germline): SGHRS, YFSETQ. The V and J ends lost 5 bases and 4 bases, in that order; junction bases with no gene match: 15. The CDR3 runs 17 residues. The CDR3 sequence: CASSELAGTSIYYEQYF. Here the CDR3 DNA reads TGCGCCAGCAGTGAACTAGCGGGGACTTCGATATATTACGAGCAGTACTTC.

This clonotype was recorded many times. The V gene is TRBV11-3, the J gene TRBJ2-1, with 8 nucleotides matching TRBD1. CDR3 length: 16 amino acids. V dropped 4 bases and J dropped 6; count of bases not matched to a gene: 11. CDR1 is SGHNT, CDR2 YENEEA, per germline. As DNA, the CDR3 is TGTGCCAGCAGCTCAAGACAGGGGAACAGAATCAATGAGCAGTTCTTC. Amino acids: CASSSRQGNRINEQFF.

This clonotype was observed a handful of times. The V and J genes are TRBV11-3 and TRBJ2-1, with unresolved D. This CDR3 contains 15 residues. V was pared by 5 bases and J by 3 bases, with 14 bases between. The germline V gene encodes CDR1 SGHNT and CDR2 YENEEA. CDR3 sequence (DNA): TGTGCCAGCAGCCCGAACCTGGGATTCTACAATGAGCAGTTCTTC. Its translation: CASSPNLGFYNEQFF.

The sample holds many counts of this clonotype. CDR3 DNA: TGTGCCAGCAGCTGGGGAGGGGGCGGCGGCTACACCTTC. It codes for CASSWGGGGGYTF. The chain links TRBV5-8 to TRBJ1-2; 7 bases are shared with TRBD1. CDR1 and CDR2 (germline): SGHTS, YDEGEE. The V and J ends lost 3 bases and 8 bases, in that order; junction bases with no gene match: 7. This CDR3 region has 13 residues.

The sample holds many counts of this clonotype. This CDR3 reads CASRRLLGGEGYTF. As DNA, the CDR3 is TGTGCCAGCAGGCGGCTATTAGGCGGGGAAGGCTACACCTTC. The genes are TRBV12-3 or TRBV12-4 and TRBJ1-2; D is unclear. Trimming shortened V by 6 bases and J by 8 bases, and 19 bases separated the two germline ends. The CDR3 is 14 residues long.

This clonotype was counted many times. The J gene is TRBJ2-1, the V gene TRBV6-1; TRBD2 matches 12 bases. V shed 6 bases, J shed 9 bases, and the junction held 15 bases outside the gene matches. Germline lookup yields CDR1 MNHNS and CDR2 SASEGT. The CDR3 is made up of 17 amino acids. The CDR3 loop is CASSKPRLAGGESEQFF. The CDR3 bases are TGTGCCAGCAGCAAACCGAGGCTAGCGGGAGGGGAGTCTGAGCAGTTCTTC.

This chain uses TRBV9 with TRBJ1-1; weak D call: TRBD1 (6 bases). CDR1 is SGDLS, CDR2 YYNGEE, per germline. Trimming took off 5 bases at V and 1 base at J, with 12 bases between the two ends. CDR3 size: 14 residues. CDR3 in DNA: TGTGCCAGCAGAAAGGGGGGGTCGAACACTGAAGCTTTCTTT. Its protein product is CASRKGGSNTEAFF.

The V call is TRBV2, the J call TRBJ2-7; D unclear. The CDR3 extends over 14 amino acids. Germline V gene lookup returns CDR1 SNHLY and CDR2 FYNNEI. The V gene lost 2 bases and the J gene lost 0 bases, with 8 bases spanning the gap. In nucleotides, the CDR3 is TGTGCCAGCAGTGAATCGGACCCCTCCTACGAGCAGTACTTC. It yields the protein CASSESDPSYEQYF. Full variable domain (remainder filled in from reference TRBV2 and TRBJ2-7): EPEVTQTPSHQVTQMGQEVILRCVPISNHLYFYWYRQILGQKVEFLVSFYNNEISEKSEIFDDQFSVERPDGSNFTLKIRSTKLEDSAMYFCASSESDPSYEQYFGPGTRLTVT.

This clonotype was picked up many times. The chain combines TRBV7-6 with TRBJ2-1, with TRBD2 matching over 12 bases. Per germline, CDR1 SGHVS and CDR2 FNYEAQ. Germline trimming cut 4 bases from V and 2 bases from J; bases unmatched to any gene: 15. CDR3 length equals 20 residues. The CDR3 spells CASSSPLWGASGRAYNEQFF. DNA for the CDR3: TGTGCCAGCAGCTCACCCCTGTGGGGGGCTAGCGGGAGGGCCTACAATGAGCAGTTCTTC.

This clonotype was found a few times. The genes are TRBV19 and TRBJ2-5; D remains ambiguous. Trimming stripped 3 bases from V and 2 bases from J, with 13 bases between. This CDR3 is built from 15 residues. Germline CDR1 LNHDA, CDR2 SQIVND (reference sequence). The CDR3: CASSILHKKQETQYF. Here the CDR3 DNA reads TGTGCCAGTAGTATTTTGCACAAAAAACAAGAGACCCAGTACTTC.

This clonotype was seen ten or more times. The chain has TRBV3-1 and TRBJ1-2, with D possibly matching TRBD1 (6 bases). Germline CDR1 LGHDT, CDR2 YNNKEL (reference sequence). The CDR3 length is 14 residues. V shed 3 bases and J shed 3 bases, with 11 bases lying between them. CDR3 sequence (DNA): TGTGCCAGCAGCCATCGGGGGCAGGACTATGGCTACACCTTC. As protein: CASSHRGQDYGYTF. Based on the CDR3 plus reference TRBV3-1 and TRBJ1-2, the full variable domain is DTAVSQTPKYLVTQMGNDKSIKCEQNLGHDTMYWYKQDSKKFLKIMFSYNNKELIINETVPNRFSPKSPDKAHLNLHINSLELGDSAVYFCASSHRGQDYGYTFGSGTRLTVV.

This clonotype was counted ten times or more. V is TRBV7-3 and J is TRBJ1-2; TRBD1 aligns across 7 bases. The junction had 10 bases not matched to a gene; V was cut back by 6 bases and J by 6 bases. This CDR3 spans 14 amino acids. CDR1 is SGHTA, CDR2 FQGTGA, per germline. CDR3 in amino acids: CASSRRDSDHGYTF. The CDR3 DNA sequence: TGTGCCAGCAGTCGCCGGGACAGCGACCATGGCTACACCTTC.

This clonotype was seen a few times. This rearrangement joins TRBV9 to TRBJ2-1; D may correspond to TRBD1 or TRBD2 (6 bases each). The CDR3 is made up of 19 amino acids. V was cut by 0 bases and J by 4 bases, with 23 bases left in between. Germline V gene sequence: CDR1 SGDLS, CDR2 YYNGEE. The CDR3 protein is CASSVAIPLRGGGYNEQFF. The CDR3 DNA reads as TGTGCCAGCAGCGTAGCTATCCCCCTTCGCGGAGGGGGTTACAATGAGCAGTTCTTC.

The CDR3 nucleotides are TGTGCCAGCAGCTTTACAGGGGGCTCAGCTTTCTTT. This gives the protein CASSFTGGSAFF. The J gene is TRBJ1-1, the V gene TRBV5-8, with 9 bases aligning to TRBD1. J was trimmed by 10 bases and V by 2 bases; bases with no gene match: 3. CDR1 and CDR2 from the germline V gene are SGHTS and YDEGEE. The CDR3 is 12 amino acids.